Following are 11 T cell receptor beta chains from one sample sequenced in a study of blood T cell repertoires in COVID-19. Data came from immunoSEQ multiplex PCR; TCRdb stores just in-frame clones and leaves some out. The repertoire consists of under 300,000 clones, with 85% occurring once and the leading ten covering 10% to 15%. Sequenced sample: peripheral blood. These receptor sequences come from a human donor in a cohort sampled during active COVID-19.

The chain has TRBV19 and TRBJ2-7; 7 bases fit TRBD1. Germline V CDR1 and CDR2: LNHDA, SQIVND (reference sequence). The CDR3 loop spans 16 amino acids. V shed 4 bases, J shed 1 base, and the junction held 10 bases outside the gene matches. This CDR3 reads CASSTPRQGLSYEQYF. The CDR3 nucleotides read TGTGCCAGTAGTACACCCCGACAGGGCCTATCCTACGAGCAGTACTTC.

As for this clone: One junction end disagrees with the germline gene, perhaps due to a read error. The chain is built from TRBV3-1 (or the pseudogene TRBV3-2) and TRBJ2-5; D is possibly TRBD2 (5 bases). The germline gives CDR1 LGHDT, CDR2 YNNKEL (reference sequence). The CDR3 has 13 amino acids. The CDR3 bases are TGTGCCACCAGCACTATTCCCGGAGGAAAACAGTACTTC. It specifies CATSTIPGGKQYF.

The chain is built from TRBV7-8 and TRBJ2-2; no definite D call. The CDR3 runs to 12 residues. The V and J ends lost 1 base and 7 bases respectively, with 4 bases between them. The germline CDR1 and CDR2 sequences are SGHVS and FQNEAQ. The CDR3 coding sequence is TGTGCCAGCAGCTTAGAGAGCGGGGAGCTGTTTTTT. Protein sequence: CASSLESGELFF.

V gene TRBV5-6 combines with J gene TRBJ1-5, with D unclear. Per the germline V gene, CDR1 is SGHDT and CDR2 is YYEEEE. V shed 3 bases and J shed 0 bases, with 10 bases lying between them. This CDR3 is built from 15 residues. The CDR3 is CASSSGIFSNQPQHF. In DNA, the CDR3 is TGTGCCAGCAGCTCGGGGATTTTTAGCAATCAGCCCCAGCATTTT. Full variable domain (outside the CDR3, taken from reference TRBV5-6 and TRBJ1-5): DAGVTQSPTHLIKTRGQQVTLRCSPKSGHDTVSWYQQALGQGPQFIFQYYEEEERQRGNFPDRFSGHQFPNYSSELNVNALLLGDSALYLCASSSGIFSNQPQHFGDGTRLSIL.

Note on this clone: An end of the junction differs from the germline gene, which may be a read error. The CDR3 bases are TGTGCCAGCAGTTTAGCGGGAGTTGTATCAGAGACCCAGTACTTC. Its protein is CASSLAGVVSETQYF. This chain uses TRBV7-6 with TRBJ2-5; TRBD2 aligns across 9 bases. Germline V lookup: CDR1 SGHVS, CDR2 FNYEAQ. This CDR3 region has 15 residues.

V gene TRBV2 combines with J gene TRBJ2-1, with D unresolved. The CDR3 length is 14 residues. Looked up from germline, CDR1 is SNHLY and CDR2 is FYNNEI. V was clipped by 6 bases and J by 7 bases, with 16 bases between them. The CDR3 protein is CASSTPRSVNEQFF. The CDR3 nucleotides read TGTGCCAGCAGCACCCCCCGCAGCGTAAATGAGCAGTTCTTC.

This clone was detected once. The chain employs TRBV5-5 and TRBJ1-1; the match to TRBD1 covers 7 bases. CDR1 is SGHKS and CDR2 is YYEKEE in the germline V gene (reference sequence). This CDR3 has 13 residues. The V segment lost 6 bases and the J segment 5 bases; nucleotides outside the gene matches: 7. CDR3 amino acids: CASIRQGRTEAFF. Here the CDR3 DNA reads TGTGCCAGCATCCGACAGGGTCGTACTGAAGCTTTCTTT.

The J gene is TRBJ2-2, the V gene TRBV19, with 8 bases lining up with TRBD1. The junction had 8 bases not matched to a gene; V was cut back by 7 bases and J by 4 bases. The CDR3 consists of 15 residues. The germline V gene encodes CDR1 LNHDA and CDR2 SQIVND (reference sequence). The CDR3 DNA is TGTGCCAGTAATGAGGACAGGGCGGCCACCGGGGAGCTGTTTTTT. Protein product: CASNEDRAATGELFF.

The chain recombines TRBV5-1 with TRBJ2-2; D gene uncertain. The ends were cut back, 4 bases at V and 4 bases at J, with 11 bases in the middle. The germline gives CDR1 SGHRS, CDR2 YFSETQ. This CDR3 has 14 amino acids. The CDR3 spells CASSPNTVTGELFF. The CDR3 nucleotides read TGCGCCAGCAGCCCAAACACCGTCACCGGGGAGCTGTTTTTT.

This clone was detected only a few times. This CDR3 is CASSPSLAGLGMEGEQYF. The CDR3 bases are TGTGCCAGCTCACCGAGTCTAGCAGGACTGGGAATGGAAGGCGAGCAGTACTTC. The V gene is TRBV18, the J gene TRBJ2-7, with D perhaps matching TRBD2 (5 bases). The CDR3 spans 18 residues. The V end lost 3 bases, the J end lost 6 bases, and 27 bases lay between the germline ends. Germline lookup yields CDR1 KGHSH and CDR2 LQKENI.

This rearrangement joins TRBV6-5 to TRBJ2-7, with TRBD1 matching 7 bases. The germline V gene has CDR1 MNHEY and CDR2 SVGAGI. Trimming removed 4 bases from V and 4 bases from J; junction bases left unmatched: 7. The CDR3 is 14 residues long. This CDR3 reads CASSFRQGGYEQYF. The DNA for the CDR3 is TGTGCCAGCAGTTTCCGACAGGGTGGGTACGAGCAGTACTTC.